One sample yielded the 6 T cell receptor beta chains listed below, sequenced in a study of regulatory T cells in long-lasting Graves disease. Time point of the sample: persistent/refractory GD, antithyroid drugs over 5 years with positive TRAb. Generation of the TCR library employed RNA extracted from PBMCs. TCR beta libraries were built with iRepertoire HTBI primers and Arm-PCR of CDR3 regions. TCRdb re-called the multiplex PCR reads with MiXCR, one entry per CDR3 protein. The sample lists about 470,000 distinct CDR3 sequences, roughly 21% seen once, with less than 9% in the top ten. Sequencing used peripheral blood mononuclear cells (PBMCs), obtained when the disease was refractory, from a patient treated with antithyroid drugs. These receptors originate from a female donor with Graves disease.

The chain uses TRBV7-9 and TRBJ1-5, with D maybe TRBD1 (6 bases). Trimming took 5 bases from V and 3 from J, leaving 11 bases between them. The CDR3 contains 14 residues. CDR1 and CDR2 (germline): SEHNR, FQNEAQ (reference sequence). The CDR3 sequence is CASSHTGSNQPQHF. The CDR3 DNA is TGTGCCAGCAGCCATACAGGGTCCAATCAGCCCCAGCATTTT.

This clonotype was observed a handful of times. A much more abundant neighbour one base away suggests this may be a read error. The rearrangement links TRBV2 to TRBJ1-6; 8 nucleotides agree with TRBD1. The CDR3 totals 14 residues. Germline values: CDR1 SNHLY, CDR2 FYNNEI. CDR3 nucleotides: TGTGCCGGCAGTGAGGACAGGGCGGATTCACCCCTCCACTTT. It is translated as CAGSEDRADSPLHF.

This clonotype was picked up many times. This chain links TRBV11-1 with TRBJ2-7; possible D gene TRBD2, 5 bases. This CDR3 contains 16 residues. Trimming stripped 1 base from V and 0 bases from J, with 13 bases between. Germline assignment: CDR1 SGHAT and CDR2 FQDESV (reference sequence). The CDR3 DNA sequence: TGTGCCAGCAGCTTAGTCATCGGGGAAAGCTCCTACGAGCAGTACTTC. This translates into CASSLVIGESSYEQYF.

The genes are TRBV12-3 or TRBV12-4 and TRBJ1-5, with D unclear. CDR3 length equals 11 residues. Trimming pared 5 bases from V and 11 bases from J, leaving 10 bases between. CDR3 protein: CASSDPRTQHF. In DNA, the CDR3 is TGTGCCAGCAGTGACCCCCGGACCCAGCATTTT.

The chain links TRBV20-1 to TRBJ2-7; the match to TRBD1 covers 9 bases. Germline V lookup: CDR1 DFQATT, CDR2 SNEGSKA (reference sequence). The CDR3 runs 13 residues. V shed 8 bases and J 3 bases; nucleotides not matched to a gene: 8. CDR3 in amino acids: CSLPGQGFYEQYF. CDR3 in DNA: TGCAGTCTGCCGGGACAGGGCTTCTACGAGCAGTACTTC.

This clonotype was picked up one time. The rearrangement joins TRBV6-2 or TRBV6-3 to TRBJ2-3; the match to TRBD1 covers 10 bases. This CDR3 spans 15 amino acids. V was pared by 2 bases and J by 5 bases, with 4 bases of the junction left unmatched. CDR1 is MNHEY, CDR2 SVGEGT, per germline. CDR3 DNA sequence: TGTGCCAGCAGTTACGACAGGGGGCGCGTAGATACGCAGTATTTT. Its protein is CASSYDRGRVDTQYF.